This entry describes one T cell receptor beta chain. This table comes from immunoSEQ multiplex PCR, and its TCRdb copy is limited to in-frame clones, with some not included. The sample comprises 10,000 to 15,000 clones, about 29% of which are singletons, and approximately 2.9% rests with the top ten. Responders (approximately 200,000, CFSE-labeled) met approximately 200,000 stimulators that were irradiated and violet-dye-labeled. The data originate from a study of graft-versus-host responses after intestinal transplantation. Turning to the study itself: After anti-thymocyte globulin induction, recipients took tacrolimus and steroids for approximately three years.

This CDR3 contains 14 residues. Looked up from germline, CDR1 is SGDLS and CDR2 is YYNGEE. V shed 3 bases, J shed 4 bases, and the junction held 3 bases outside the gene matches. This clonotype was sampled from a human patient who received an intestinal transplant. This sample comprised alloreactive CD8+ T cells from a mixed lymphocyte reaction culture, obtained before intestinal transplant. Subset of the sample: CFSE-low proliferating T cells sorted from roughly six-day pre-transplant mixed lymphocyte reaction (GvH or HvG direction). This chain uses TRBV9 with TRBJ1-1, with 10 positions matching TRBD1. In DNA, the CDR3 is TGTGCCAGCAGCGCCGGGGACAGGGGCACTGAAGCTTTCTTT. Translating it yields CASSAGDRGTEAFF. The full variable domain, rest sourced from reference TRBV9 and TRBJ1-1, is DSGVTQTPKHLITATGQRVTLRCSPRSGDLSVYWYQQSLDQGLQFLIQYYNGEERAKGNILERFSAQQFPDLHSELNLSSLELGDSALYFCASSAGDRGTEAFFGQGTRLTVV.